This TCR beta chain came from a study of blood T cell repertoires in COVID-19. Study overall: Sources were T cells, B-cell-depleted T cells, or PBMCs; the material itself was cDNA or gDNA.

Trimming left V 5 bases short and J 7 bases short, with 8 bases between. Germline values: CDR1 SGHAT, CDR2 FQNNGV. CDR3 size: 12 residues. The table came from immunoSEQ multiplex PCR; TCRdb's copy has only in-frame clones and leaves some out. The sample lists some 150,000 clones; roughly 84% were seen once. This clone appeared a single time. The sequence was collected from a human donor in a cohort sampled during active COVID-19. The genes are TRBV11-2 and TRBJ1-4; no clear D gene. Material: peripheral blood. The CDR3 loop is CASSVAGEKLFF. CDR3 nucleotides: TGTGCCAGCAGCGTGGCTGGTGAAAAACTGTTTTTT.